The present T cell receptor beta chain was sequenced within a study of blood T cell repertoires in COVID-19. Study overall: The cDNA or gDNA used as material had been derived from T cells, B-cell-depleted T cells, or PBMCs.

The sample holds one count of this clone. Seattle patients were enrolled during active infection and followed longitudinally. Authors' analysis steps: The assay estimated nucleated cells by amplifying reference gene primers. Assay: immunoSEQ multiplex PCR; the TCRdb copy retains only in-frame clones and omits some. The DNA was the basis for D and trimming; V, J and clone size are from that table. The sample records 150,000 to 200,000 clones, 83% being singletons. What was sequenced was peripheral blood. This TCR came from a woman in her seventies with COVID-19, enrolled during active disease.

CDR3 sequence reads: CSVRGQHYGYTF. In nucleotides, the CDR3 is TGCAGCGTCAGGGGGCAACACTATGGCTACACCTTC. This chain joins TRBV29-1 and TRBJ1-2; 8 bases line up with TRBD1. Per the germline V gene, CDR1 is SQVTM and CDR2 is ANQGSEA. The length of the CDR3 is 12 residues. Trimming removed 6 bases from V and 3 bases from J; junction bases left unmatched: 3.